This T cell receptor beta chain was captured in a study of identical twins. Study-wide findings and caveats: Cord blood beta clonotypes that were abundant carried fewer insertions, and memory repertoires showed no such trend.

This clonotype was found a few times. Its cognate antigen is unknown. TCRdb fed the 5' RACE reads into MiXCR, producing one record per CDR3 protein. Of 700,000 or so distinct CDR3 sequences in the sample, approximately 9% were seen once. J was trimmed by 0 bases and V by 2 bases; bases with no gene match: 2. Germline-derived CDR1 and CDR2 are MDHEN and SYDVKM. CDR3 length equals 15 residues. Healthy Caucasian donors formed the entire cohort. These sequences were also reported in another study, on yellow fever vaccine responses in identical twins.

The sample consisted of PBMCs. This sequence joins TRBV28 and TRBJ2-5, with 8 bases aligning to TRBD1. This sequence originates from a woman in her late teens or twenties in good health. The CDR3 is CASSLNRGYQETQYF. In DNA form, the CDR3 reads TGTGCCAGCAGTTTAAACAGGGGGTACCAAGAGACCCAGTACTTC.